This passage covers 27 T cell receptor beta chains from one sample sequenced in a study of T cells after yellow fever vaccination. MiXCR was run by TCRdb on the 5' RACE reads, yielding one entry per CDR3 protein. This sample has a few hundred thousand distinct CDR3 sequences, with 6.8% found just once. Specimen: PBMCs, collected 45 days after the first yellow fever vaccination. The receptor source for this set is a man aged 18 to 30 who received the YFV17D yellow fever vaccine.

CDR3 DNA sequence: TGCGCCAGCATTGGTTGGGGGGCTAGTCAGCCCCAGCATTTT. Protein product: CASIGWGASQPQHF. The gene calls are TRBV4-3 and TRBJ1-5; D may be TRBD1 (6 bases). The CDR3 runs to 14 residues. Germline CDR1 LGHNA, CDR2 YSLEER. Trimming took off 7 bases at V and 6 bases at J, with 16 bases between the two ends.

In its sample, this clonotype was seen a few times. The chain employs TRBV29-1 and TRBJ2-1; D not certain. Germline assignment: CDR1 SQVTM and CDR2 ANQGSEA. The ends were cut back, 8 bases at V and 4 bases at J, with 9 bases in the middle. The CDR3 sequence is 11 residues long. The CDR3 is CSLYSYNEQFF. The CDR3 DNA is TGCAGCTTGTACTCATACAATGAGCAGTTCTTC.

The table lists this clonotype with many counts. This chain links TRBV6-6 with TRBJ2-7; no clear D. Germline values: CDR1 MNHNY, CDR2 SVGAGI (reference sequence). This CDR3 region has 12 residues. Trimming left V 8 bases short and J 3 bases short, with 11 bases between. In nucleotides, the CDR3 is TGTGCCAGCCAAGAGAGTAACTACGAGCAGTACTTC. Protein product: CASQESNYEQYF.

V usage is TRBV7-2 and J usage is TRBJ2-2; D gene unclear. The germline CDR1 and CDR2 sequences are SGHTA and FQGNSA. V gave up 5 bases and J gave up 6 bases, with 7 bases separating them. The CDR3 has 12 residues. The CDR3 sequence is CASSRASGELFF. The CDR3, as DNA: TGTGCCAGCAGCAGGGCGTCCGGGGAGCTGTTTTTT.

Only a few counts were recorded for this clonotype. The CDR3 spells CSARDRSYNEQFF. DNA for the CDR3: TGCAGTGCTAGAGACAGATCCTACAATGAGCAGTTCTTC. The chain couples TRBV20-1 to TRBJ2-1; D not certain. Germline V lookup: CDR1 DFQATT, CDR2 SNEGSKA (reference sequence). This CDR3 is 13 amino acids long. Trimming pared 0 bases from V and 1 base from J, leaving 4 bases between.

This clonotype was found a few times. The chain has TRBV27 and TRBJ1-1, with D perhaps matching TRBD1 (5 bases). The germline V and J ends were trimmed by 6 bases and 7 bases, with 15 bases remaining between them. The CDR3 loop spans 13 amino acids. The germline V gene has CDR1 MNHEY and CDR2 SMNVEV (reference sequence). The CDR3 coding sequence is TGTGCCAGCAGCCGCCAAGGGCAGGGTGAAGCTTTCTTT. Translating gives CASSRQGQGEAFF.

CDR3 loop: CASSLVPPGQGAAGELFF. The CDR3 bases are TGCGCCAGCAGCTTGGTACCCCCGGGACAGGGGGCTGCCGGGGAGCTGTTTTTT. This chain uses TRBV5-1 with TRBJ2-2, with 12 bases identical to TRBD1. This CDR3 is 18 amino acids long. V shed 0 bases, J shed 6 bases, and the junction held 9 bases outside the gene matches. The germline V gene has CDR1 SGHRS and CDR2 YFSETQ.

This chain joins TRBV5-1 and TRBJ2-5, with 11 bases that match TRBD1. The CDR3 runs 15 residues. The V gene end was trimmed by 4 bases and the J gene end by 4 bases; junction bases not matched to a gene: 6. Germline V gene lookup returns CDR1 SGHRS and CDR2 YFSETQ. The DNA of the CDR3 is TGCGCCAGCAGCCAAGGGACAGGGGGAGGAGAGACCCAGTACTTC. As protein: CASSQGTGGGETQYF.

This clonotype was seen many times. The chain carries TRBV28 and TRBJ2-7; 7 bases fit TRBD1. The length of the CDR3 is 14 residues. The V gene's germline CDR1 is MDHEN and CDR2 SYDVKM. V shed 3 bases and J 0 bases; nucleotides not matched to a gene: 2. The CDR3: CASSLGTASYEQYF. Here the CDR3 DNA reads TGTGCCAGCAGTTTGGGGACAGCCTCCTACGAGCAGTACTTC.

In its sample, this clonotype was seen a few times. This chain connects TRBV12-3 or TRBV12-4 to TRBJ2-5; D perhaps matches TRBD1 (6 bases). V shed 5 bases and J shed 9 bases, with 16 bases lying between them. CDR3 length equals 13 residues. The CDR3 DNA reads as TGTGCCAGCAGTCCGACAGGACCCGAGCCCCAGTACTTC. Protein sequence: CASSPTGPEPQYF.

The chain has TRBV24-1 and TRBJ2-1; a possible D gene is TRBD1 (6 bases). Between the trimmed V and J ends, which lost 6 bases and 9 bases, there was a span of 17 bases. The germline V gene encodes CDR1 KGHDR and CDR2 SFDVKD. The CDR3 has 14 amino acids. CDR3 protein: CATSRRGTHGEQFF. The CDR3 DNA is TGTGCCACCAGTCGCAGGGGTACCCATGGTGAGCAGTTCTTC.

This clonotype was observed at least ten times. This chain uses TRBV18 with TRBJ2-5; D remains unclear. Looked up from germline, CDR1 is KGHSH and CDR2 is LQKENI. The CDR3 consists of 15 residues. Trimming removed 0 bases at V and 5 bases at J, with 13 bases between. CDR3 DNA sequence: TGTGCCAGCTCACCACCCGATACCGGTGGGGAGACCCAGTACTTC. Translating it yields CASSPPDTGGETQYF.

In DNA, the CDR3 is TGTGCCAGCATTTCGAGCATTACGTCCTATAATTCACCCCTCCACTTT. Translated, it gives CASISSITSYNSPLHF. V is TRBV6-5 and J is TRBJ1-6; D uncertain. The V gene lost 7 bases and the J gene lost 1 base, with 14 bases spanning the gap. This CDR3 is 16 amino acids long. Germline CDR1 is MNHEY and CDR2 is SVGAGI.

The chain carries TRBV2 and TRBJ2-1; 8 bases match TRBD2. V lost 3 bases to trimming and J lost 0 bases; unmatched junction nucleotides: 4. Germline assignment: CDR1 SNHLY and CDR2 FYNNEI. The CDR3 is 16 amino acids. This chain's CDR3 is CASSDRGGASYNEQFF. CDR3 nucleotides: TGTGCCAGCAGTGACCGGGGGGGCGCCTCCTACAATGAGCAGTTCTTC. The whole variable domain, remainder taken from reference TRBV2 and TRBJ2-1, is EPEVTQTPSHQVTQMGQEVILRCVPISNHLYFYWYRQILGQKVEFLVSFYNNEISEKSEIFDDQFSVERPDGSNFTLKIRSTKLEDSAMYFCASSDRGGASYNEQFFGPGTRLTVL.

V usage is TRBV11-3 and J usage is TRBJ2-3; unclear D gene. Germline CDR1 SGHNT, CDR2 YENEEA. The V and J ends lost 3 bases and 0 bases respectively, with 10 bases between them. There are 15 residues in the CDR3. Here the CDR3 DNA reads TGTGCCAGCAGCTTCGGTGGATCTAGCACAGATACGCAGTATTTT. Its translation is CASSFGGSSTDTQYF.

This clonotype has just a few counts. This chain links TRBV7-9 with TRBJ2-2; TRBD1 matches at 9 bases. The CDR3 runs to 15 residues. CDR1 is SEHNR and CDR2 is FQNEAQ in the germline V gene (reference sequence). The ends lost 10 bases at V and 4 bases at J; junction bases unmatched: 10. CDR3 nucleotides: TGTGCCACCAGAGGGGGGACAGGGACCACCGGGGAGCTGTTTTTT. Protein product: CATRGGTGTTGELFF.

The V gene is TRBV5-6, the J gene TRBJ2-7; 9 positions match TRBD1. This CDR3 has 16 amino acids. Germline loops: CDR1 SGHDT, CDR2 YYEEEE. V shed 5 bases, J shed 3 bases, and the junction held 12 bases outside the gene matches. The CDR3 DNA reads TGTGCCAGCAGGGAGATGTCACAGGGGGCCGTCTACGAGCAGTACGTC. Protein sequence: CASREMSQGAVYEQYV.

The chain is built from TRBV7-2 and TRBJ2-2; 7 bases align to TRBD1. The CDR3 is 15 amino acids. With 3 bases clipped from V and 6 bases from J, the junction kept 7 bases outside the gene matches. Per germline, CDR1 SGHTA and CDR2 FQGNSA. The CDR3: CASSFTGVGAGELFF. In DNA, the CDR3 is TGTGCCAGCAGCTTCACAGGGGTGGGCGCCGGGGAGCTGTTTTTT.

This clonotype has only a few counts. The chain carries TRBV7-2 and TRBJ1-1, with unresolved D. Germline CDR1 SGHTA, CDR2 FQGNSA. This CDR3 is 13 amino acids long. The V end lost 0 bases, the J end lost 9 bases, and 11 bases lay between the germline ends. The DNA of the CDR3 is TGTGCCAGCAGCTTAGCAAGCCCTGGTCAAGCTTTCTTT. Translating gives CASSLASPGQAFF.

The CDR3 region is CASSDGRNTGELFF. The CDR3 DNA sequence: TGTGCCAGCAGTGATGGGAGGAACACCGGGGAGCTGTTTTTT. The chain recombines TRBV2 with TRBJ2-2, with TRBD2 as a possible D gene (5 bases). V was pared by 3 bases and J by 1 base, with 6 bases between. CDR1 and CDR2 from the germline V gene are SNHLY and FYNNEI. The CDR3 sequence is 14 residues long.

This clonotype was counted at least ten times. The V and J genes are TRBV24-1 and TRBJ1-1; possible D gene TRBD1, 6 bases. This CDR3 region has 15 residues. The germline V gene has CDR1 KGHDR and CDR2 SFDVKD. The ends were cut back, 2 bases at V and 5 bases at J, with 14 bases in the middle. The CDR3 protein is CATSDSGTFRTEAFF. CDR3 sequence (DNA): TGTGCCACCAGTGATTCGGGGACATTCCGAACTGAAGCTTTCTTT.

This clonotype was picked up a small number of times. The chain recombines TRBV6-5 with TRBJ1-1; TRBD1 is a possible D gene (5 bases). Germline V lookup: CDR1 MNHEY, CDR2 SVGAGI. V was clipped by 1 base and J by 2 bases, with 8 bases between them. The CDR3 totals 14 residues. The CDR3: CASSYLRGNTEAFF. The CDR3 bases are TGTGCCAGCAGTTACTTGAGGGGAAACACTGAAGCTTTCTTT.

The genes are TRBV4-2 and TRBJ2-5, with D perhaps matching TRBD2 (6 bases). The CDR3 consists of 14 residues. Germline CDR1 reads LGHNA; CDR2 reads YNFKEQ. The ends were cut back, 0 bases at V and 4 bases at J, with 9 bases in the middle. The CDR3, as DNA: TGTGCCAGCAGCCAAGATGGCGGGGCAGAGACCCAGTACTTC. This gives the protein CASSQDGGAETQYF.

This clonotype was detected many times. V is TRBV5-1 and J is TRBJ2-7, with D maybe TRBD2 (6 bases). Germline V CDR1 and CDR2: SGHRS, YFSETQ. V was shortened by 0 bases and J by 4 bases, with 14 bases between the two germline ends. The CDR3 contains 15 residues. This CDR3 reads CASSLVLGGLYEQYF. The DNA for the CDR3 is TGCGCCAGCAGCTTGGTTCTCGGGGGTCTTTACGAGCAGTACTTC.

The gene calls are TRBV20-1 and TRBJ2-5; the match to TRBD2 covers 12 bases. The CDR3 has 16 residues. CDR1 and CDR2 (germline): DFQATT, SNEGSKA (reference sequence). Trimming cost V 3 bases and J 2 bases; bases outside gene matches: 7. CDR3 in DNA: TGCAGTGCTAGCCTAGCGGGGGGGCCATCACAAGAGACCCAGTACTTC. Translating it yields CSASLAGGPSQETQYF.

This clonotype was detected ten times or more. The chain is built from TRBV12-3 or TRBV12-4 and TRBJ2-1; 7 positions match TRBD2. The CDR3 is 16 residues long. V shed 5 bases, J shed 1 base, and the junction held 8 bases outside the gene matches. The CDR3 nucleotides are TGTGCCAGCAGTCCAAGGGGCGGGGGTTCCTACAATGAGCAGTTCTTC. It encodes CASSPRGGGSYNEQFF.

This clonotype occurred a few times. V and J are TRBV5-4 and TRBJ1-2; D remains unclear. Trimming shortened V by 0 bases and J by 2 bases, and 14 bases separated the two germline ends. Germline values: CDR1 SGHNT, CDR2 YYREEE (reference sequence). The length of the CDR3 is 16 residues. CDR3 bases: TGTGCCAGCAGCTTGGAAGTTGGGGTCGGAAACTATGGCTACACCTTC. Translation: CASSLEVGVGNYGYTF.